This T cell receptor (beta chain) was identified in a study of identical twins. No donor was unhealthy or non-Caucasian. CDR1 is DFQATT, CDR2 SNEGSKA, per germline (reference sequence). V dropped 0 bases and J dropped 6; count of bases not matched to a gene: 7. The CDR3 loop spans 15 amino acids. This clonotype appeared a few times. One entry per CDR3 protein, called by TCRdb with MiXCR from the 5' RACE reads. The sample lists 1.5 million or so distinct CDR3 sequences, about 32% occurring once. Source material: cord blood. The TCR originated in a newborn girl in good health. This sequence joins TRBV20-1 and TRBJ2-1, with TRBD2 matching over 8 bases. The CDR3 region is CSAREIAGSSNEQFF. The CDR3 region has the DNA TGCAGTGCTAGAGAGATAGCGGGGTCATCCAATGAGCAGTTCTTC.